These 29 T cell receptor beta chains came from one sample sequenced in a study of blood T cell repertoires in COVID-19. Sequenced by immunoSEQ multiplex PCR; TCRdb stores in-frame clones only, minus some. The sample holds approximately 250,000 clones, around 80% seen once. Sequencing was carried out using PBMCs or T cells enriched from blood (not recorded which). Receptor source: a man aged 25-45 years with acute COVID-19.

This sequence joins TRBV7-2 and TRBJ1-5; D unclear. Germline CDR1 SGHTA, CDR2 FQGNSA. This CDR3 is built from 14 residues. The V gene lost 6 bases and the J gene lost 0 bases, with 9 bases spanning the gap. This chain's CDR3 is CASRAGYSNQPQHF. The CDR3 region has the DNA TGTGCCAGCAGAGCAGGTTATAGCAATCAGCCCCAGCATTTT.

The chain links TRBV5-1 to TRBJ1-4, with a possible D match to TRBD1 (6 bases). The V gene's germline CDR1 is SGHRS and CDR2 YFSETQ. V dropped 4 bases and J dropped 4 bases, with 14 bases sitting between them. This CDR3 has 15 amino acids. CDR3 region: CASSPTGQINEKLFF. CDR3 coding DNA: TGCGCCAGCAGCCCAACCGGACAGATTAATGAAAAACTGTTTTTT.

The chain has TRBV6-6 and TRBJ1-1; D is ambiguous. The CDR3 runs to 13 residues. Germline-derived CDR1 and CDR2 are MNHNY and SVGAGI (reference sequence). V was trimmed by 2 bases and J by 4 bases, leaving 8 bases between them. The CDR3 loop is CASSYPSGTEAFF. CDR3 nucleotide sequence: TGTGCCAGCAGTTACCCCTCGGGCACTGAAGCTTTCTTT.

This clone has only one observation. J is TRBJ2-6 and V is TRBV5-1; unclear D gene. The length of the CDR3 is 16 residues. V dropped 7 bases and J dropped 0 bases, with 14 bases sitting between them. CDR1 and CDR2 from the germline V gene are SGHRS and YFSETQ. The CDR3 region is CASAQAKDSGANVLTF. CDR3 coding DNA: TGCGCCAGCGCCCAGGCTAAGGACTCTGGGGCCAACGTCCTGACTTTC. The variable domain in full, with the rest retrieved from reference TRBV5-1 and TRBJ2-6, is KAGVTQTPRYLIKTRGQQVTLSCSPISGHRSVSWYQQTPGQGLQFLFEYFSETQRNKGNFPGRFSGRQFSNSRSEMNVSTLELGDSALYLCASAQAKDSGANVLTFGAGSRLTVL.

The chain combines TRBV18 with TRBJ2-4; D possibly corresponds to TRBD1 (7 bases). The ends were cut back, 6 bases at V and 0 bases at J, with 15 bases in the middle. The V gene's germline CDR1 is KGHSH and CDR2 LQKENI. The CDR3 runs 16 residues. The DNA for the CDR3 is TGTGCCAGCTCCCCAGACAGGGACTTAGCCAAAAACATTCAGTACTTC. Translated: CASSPDRDLAKNIQYF.

The chain joins TRBV9 to TRBJ1-6; no clear D. With 6 bases removed from V and 8 bases from J, the gap between germline ends came to 12 bases. CDR1 and CDR2 from the germline V gene are SGDLS and YYNGEE. The length of the CDR3 is 13 residues. The CDR3: CASNTGVDSPLHF. The DNA of the CDR3 is TGTGCCAGCAATACCGGGGTAGATTCACCCCTCCACTTT. Drawing the rest from reference TRBV9 and TRBJ1-6, the complete variable domain is DSGVTQTPKHLITATGQRVTLRCSPRSGDLSVYWYQQSLDQGLQFLIQYYNGEERAKGNILERFSAQQFPDLHSELNLSSLELGDSALYFCASNTGVDSPLHFGNGTRLTVT.

V gene TRBV3-1 (or the pseudogene TRBV3-2) combines with J gene TRBJ2-5; 7 nucleotides line up with TRBD1. The CDR3 is 15 amino acids. V was clipped by 1 base and J by 4 bases; unmatched bases: 6. Germline V gene lookup returns CDR1 LGHDT and CDR2 YNNKEL (reference sequence). The CDR3 reads CASSQGTGDGETQYF. The DNA of the CDR3 is TGTGCCAGCAGCCAAGGCACAGGGGATGGAGAGACCCAGTACTTC.

This chain connects TRBV6-5 to TRBJ2-1; TRBD2 aligns across 9 bases. Germline assignment: CDR1 MNHEY and CDR2 SVGAGI. The CDR3 is 15 amino acids. J was trimmed by 9 bases and V by 8 bases; bases with no gene match: 14. CDR3 in amino acids: CASHTWRGGHGEQFF. The CDR3 coding sequence is TGTGCCAGCCATACTTGGCGGGGGGGCCACGGTGAGCAGTTCTTC.

This clone is a singleton in its sample. This chain links TRBV6-4 with TRBJ2-7; D might be TRBD1 (5 bases). Germline V gene sequence: CDR1 MRHNA, CDR2 SNTAGT. V dropped 3 bases and J dropped 1 base, with 13 bases sitting between them. The CDR3 is 15 residues long. For the CDR3, the DNA is TGTGCCAGCAGTGAAGCCAGGGAAGGGTCCTACGAGCAGTACGTC. This codes for CASSEAREGSYEQYV.

V and J are TRBV18 and TRBJ1-3; D gene uncertain. The CDR3 loop spans 14 amino acids. Germline V gives CDR1 KGHSH, CDR2 LQKENI. V dropped 5 bases and J dropped 4 bases, with 12 bases sitting between them. The CDR3, as DNA: TGTGCCAGCTCATCCGAGGATAGGGGAAACACCATATATTTT. Protein sequence: CASSSEDRGNTIYF.

This rearrangement joins TRBV4-1 to TRBJ2-3; D remains ambiguous. The length of the CDR3 is 16 residues. The V gene lost 1 base and the J gene lost 2 bases, with 13 bases spanning the gap. Germline CDR1 MGHRA, CDR2 YSYEKL. CDR3 in DNA: TGCGCCAGCAGCCAAGTATCACCGTCCTACACAGATACGCAGTATTTT. It translates to CASSQVSPSYTDTQYF.

This clone was counted a single time. The V call is TRBV28, the J call TRBJ2-3; possibly TRBD2 for D (6 bases). Germline CDR1 is MDHEN and CDR2 is SYDVKM. V dropped 5 bases and J dropped 0 bases, with 9 bases sitting between them. The CDR3 loop spans 14 amino acids. DNA for the CDR3: TGTGCCAGCAGTAAGCGGGTTAGCACAGATACGCAGTATTTT. Protein sequence: CASSKRVSTDTQYF.

This chain joins TRBV11-3 and TRBJ2-2; D may be TRBD1 (5 bases). The CDR3 loop spans 15 amino acids. Germline-derived CDR1 and CDR2 are SGHNT and YENEEA. Trimming cost V 5 bases and J 7 bases, with 17 bases left between them. CDR3 DNA: TGTGCCAGCAGCGAATCGGTGGGGCTGGGCGGGGAGCTGTTTTTT. It specifies CASSESVGLGGELFF.

The V gene is TRBV7-2, the J gene TRBJ1-4; TRBD1 matches at 8 bases. The CDR3 is 18 amino acids. Germline CDR1 is SGHTA and CDR2 is FQGNSA. V lost 3 bases, J lost 2 bases, and 11 bases stayed unmatched. CDR3 nucleotides: TGTGCCAGCAGCTTCGGGTGGGGCAGGGGGCTTACTAATGAAAAACTGTTTTTT. Encoded protein: CASSFGWGRGLTNEKLFF.

The V call is TRBV4-3, the J call TRBJ2-1; the match to TRBD1 covers 8 bases. With V trimmed by 4 bases and J by 7 bases, 15 bases remained unmatched. Germline CDR1 reads LGHNA; CDR2 reads YSLEER. This CDR3 region has 17 residues. Written as DNA, the CDR3 is TGCGCCAGCAGCCGCGGAACTACAGGGGGAATTGTTAATGAGCAGTTCTTC. Translation gives CASSRGTTGGIVNEQFF.

The rearrangement joins TRBV12-3 or TRBV12-4 to TRBJ2-2; maybe TRBD2 (5 bases). This CDR3 contains 13 residues. V lost 7 bases, J lost 6 bases, and 12 bases lay in between. The CDR3 reads CASTARVAGELFF. The DNA of the CDR3 is TGTGCCAGCACCGCGCGGGTGGCCGGGGAGCTGTTTTTT.

This sequence joins TRBV9 and TRBJ2-2; D perhaps matches TRBD1 (5 bases). The CDR3 loop spans 16 amino acids. Germline lookup yields CDR1 SGDLS and CDR2 YYNGEE. V lost 1 base and J 6 bases, leaving 16 bases between the germline ends. CDR3 DNA sequence: TGTGCCAGCAGCGTACTAAGGGATTTAGGGGCCGGGGAGCTGTTTTTT. This encodes CASSVLRDLGAGELFF.

The chain links TRBV5-6 to TRBJ1-1; TRBD1 aligns across 7 bases. Germline lookup yields CDR1 SGHDT and CDR2 YYEEEE. CDR3 length: 13 residues. J was trimmed by 11 bases and V by 6 bases; bases with no gene match: 13. CDR3 loop: CASKFGTAAGAFF. CDR3 sequence (DNA): TGTGCCAGCAAGTTCGGGACAGCTGCCGGGGCTTTCTTT.

The chain's CDR3 is CASSYSGGAVETQYF. The DNA for the CDR3 is TGTGCCAGCAGTTACAGCGGGGGGGCCGTGGAGACCCAGTACTTC. The V and J genes are TRBV6-5 and TRBJ2-5; TRBD2 agrees at 10 bases. Germline trimming cut 2 bases from V and 5 bases from J; bases unmatched to any gene: 5. CDR1 MNHEY and CDR2 SVGAGI come from the germline V gene. The CDR3 totals 15 residues.

V and J are TRBV7-8 and TRBJ2-7; 10 bases align to TRBD2. The V segment lost 5 bases and the J segment 2 bases; nucleotides outside the gene matches: 9. Germline assignment: CDR1 SGHVS and CDR2 FQNEAQ. CDR3 length: 16 residues. The CDR3, as DNA: TGTGCCAGCAGCCCCCCAGGGACTAGCGTCCCCTACGAGCAGTACGTC. This sequence encodes CASSPPGTSVPYEQYV.

This rearrangement joins TRBV19 to TRBJ2-2; 12 nucleotides line up with TRBD2. Germline lookup yields CDR1 LNHDA and CDR2 SQIVND (reference sequence). V dropped 3 bases and J dropped 3; count of bases not matched to a gene: 11. This CDR3 contains 19 residues. CDR3 amino acids: CASSIPRASGRADTGELFF. DNA for the CDR3: TGTGCCAGTAGTATCCCAAGGGCTAGCGGGAGGGCCGACACCGGGGAGCTGTTTTTT. The full variable domain, its missing parts supplied by reference TRBV19 and TRBJ2-2, is DGGITQSPKYLFRKEGQNVTLSCEQNLNHDAMYWYRQDPGQGLRLIYYSQIVNDFQKGDIAEGYSVSREKKESFPLTVTSAQKNPTAFYLCASSIPRASGRADTGELFFGEGSRLTVL.

This clone was recorded at least ten times. The chain joins TRBV14 to TRBJ1-2, with 7 nucleotides matching TRBD1. The V and J ends lost 4 bases and 4 bases, in that order; junction bases with no gene match: 15. The length of the CDR3 is 17 residues. CDR1 and CDR2 from the germline V gene are SGHDN and FVKESK. CDR3 protein: CASSPTGTAPGGYGYTF. CDR3 bases: TGTGCCAGCAGCCCTACCGGGACAGCTCCTGGGGGCTATGGCTACACCTTC.

This chain connects TRBV2 to TRBJ2-1; a possible D gene is TRBD2 (6 bases). V dropped 8 bases and J dropped 10 bases, with 21 bases sitting between them. Germline lookup yields CDR1 SNHLY and CDR2 FYNNEI. The CDR3 runs 14 residues. CDR3 in DNA: TGTGCCAGCGCAAAAGGGGACTGGAACGGGGAGCAGTTCTTC. As protein: CASAKGDWNGEQFF. The variable domain in full, completed from reference TRBV2 and TRBJ2-1, reads EPEVTQTPSHQVTQMGQEVILRCVPISNHLYFYWYRQILGQKVEFLVSFYNNEISEKSEIFDDQFSVERPDGSNFTLKIRSTKLEDSAMYFCASAKGDWNGEQFFGPGTRLTVL.

The rearrangement uses TRBV28 and TRBJ1-2; 8 nucleotides agree with TRBD1. CDR3 size: 11 residues. V lost 4 bases, J lost 8 bases, and 0 bases stayed unmatched. Germline V gene data show CDR1 as MDHEN and CDR2 as SYDVKM. The CDR3 bases are TGTGCCAGCAGTTCAGGGGGCGGCTACACCTTC. Translating gives CASSSGGGYTF.

The V call is TRBV24-1, the J call TRBJ2-7, with D perhaps TRBD2 (5 bases). The germline V gene has CDR1 KGHDR and CDR2 SFDVKD. This CDR3 comprises 12 residues. Trimming shortened V by 5 bases and J by 6 bases, and 10 bases separated the two germline ends. The CDR3 DNA is TGTGCCACCAGTGTTGGAGGATCCGAGCAGTACGTC. It yields the protein CATSVGGSEQYV.

The table lists this clone with a few counts. V is TRBV27 and J is TRBJ2-2, with D maybe TRBD2 (5 bases). The CDR3 sequence is 14 residues long. Germline V gene lookup returns CDR1 MNHEY and CDR2 SMNVEV (reference sequence). The V end lost 7 bases, the J end lost 6 bases, and 15 bases lay between the germline ends. Here the CDR3 DNA reads TGTGCCAGCAAGTCTAGCAGGACGGCCGGGGAGCTGTTTTTT. Translation: CASKSSRTAGELFF.

The V gene is TRBV6-2 or TRBV6-3, the J gene TRBJ1-2; D is unclear. CDR3 length: 15 residues. Germline values: CDR1 MNHEY, CDR2 SVGEGT. Trimming pared 6 bases from V and 4 bases from J, leaving 18 bases between. The CDR3 protein is CASSPLGGTSYGYTF. CDR3 in DNA: TGTGCCAGCAGCCCACTCGGAGGCACCTCCTATGGCTACACCTTC.

This chain connects TRBV28 to TRBJ2-7; TRBD1 agrees at 7 bases. CDR1 is MDHEN and CDR2 is SYDVKM in the germline V gene. The CDR3 runs 13 residues. J lost 2 bases, V lost 10 bases, and 8 bases had no gene match. CDR3 amino acids: CATARGQPYEQYV. The CDR3 nucleotides read TGTGCCACCGCCCGGGGACAGCCCTACGAGCAGTACGTC.

This chain links TRBV10-2 with TRBJ2-2; tentatively, D is TRBD1 (6 bases). The V and J ends lost 8 bases and 3 bases respectively, with 13 bases between them. Germline V CDR1 and CDR2: WSHSY, SAAADI. The CDR3 totals 14 residues. This CDR3 is CASLSDRYTGELFF. DNA for the CDR3: TGCGCCAGCCTTTCCGACAGGTACACCGGGGAGCTGTTTTTT.